This TCR beta chain was sequenced for a study of cytomegalovirus exposure and HLA in healthy donors. Study-level background: Among the roughly 400 genotyped donors, 81% were placed in the Caucasian-associated ancestry cluster. Overall study results and limits: 87-base-pair reads could not separate some V segments, including TRBV6-2 and TRBV6-3.

The study ran its PCR with 60 Vbeta and 13 Jbeta primers. Sequencing was performed with immunoSEQ multiplex PCR; in TCRdb, only in-frame clones are kept and a portion is missing. The sample has more than 60,000 clones; roughly 82% are singletons. About this clone itself: Its cognate antigen is unknown.

The CDR3 spans 15 residues. V lost 6 bases and J lost 0; bases outside the gene matches: 5. Germline lookup yields CDR1 MNHEY and CDR2 SVGAGI. The V and J genes are TRBV6-5 and TRBJ2-1, with TRBD2 matching over 7 bases. The clonotype comes from a man in his 70s in good health and CMV-seropositive. What was sequenced was PBMCs. The CDR3 DNA reads TGTGCCAGCAGCCGGACTAGGAGCTCCTACAATGAGCAGTTCTTC. Translating it yields CASSRTRSSYNEQFF.